The 21 T cell receptor beta chains in this list originate from one sample, sequenced in a study of vaccination and CD4 T cells after COVID-19. This sample's treatment: roughly nine-day PBMC culture with coronavirus spike peptide pools or control peptides (ViraFEST assay). No cognate antigen is known for these TCRs. Sequenced with the Oncomine TCR Beta short-read assay was DNA taken from cultured CD4+ T cells. TCRdb recomputed calls from the PCR reads with MiXCR, one row per CDR3 protein. The sample lists more than 9,000 distinct CDR3 sequences, less than 75% occurring once. The sample was CD4+ T cells from blood, cultured in vitro. The receptors shown here come from a human donor who had recovered from COVID-19.

The chain combines TRBV7-2 with TRBJ2-1; D is possibly TRBD1 (6 bases). Germline values: CDR1 SGHTA, CDR2 FQGNSA. V lost 6 bases to trimming and J lost 0 bases, with 12 bases between them. The CDR3 loop spans 15 amino acids. The CDR3 spells CASSRQDISYNEQFF. CDR3 DNA sequence: TGTGCCAGCAGTAGACAGGACATCTCCTACAATGAGCAGTTCTTC.

This clonotype has more than one count but fewer than ten. The chain recombines TRBV6-1 with TRBJ1-6; 11 bases match TRBD1. This CDR3 spans 14 amino acids. Germline lookup yields CDR1 MNHNS and CDR2 SASEGT. After removal of 5 bases from V and 11 bases from J, the junction contained 5 bases not matched to a gene. The CDR3 protein is CASSRDRGSTPLHF. The DNA for the CDR3 is TGTGCCAGCAGTCGGGACAGGGGGAGTACACCCCTCCACTTT.

V is TRBV5-6 and J is TRBJ2-5; perhaps TRBD2 as D (5 bases). Germline-derived CDR1 and CDR2 are SGHDT and YYEEEE. V dropped 3 bases and J dropped 3 bases, with 18 bases sitting between them. CDR3 length equals 16 residues. DNA for the CDR3: TGTGCCAGCAGCTCCCTAGGTCGGGGATCCAAAGAGACCCAGTACTTC. Protein product: CASSSLGRGSKETQYF.

The table lists this clonotype with a count of one. The chain couples TRBV4-1 to TRBJ1-2; perhaps TRBD1 as D (5 bases). The ends were cut back, 1 base at V and 0 bases at J, with 9 bases in the middle. The CDR3 length is 15 residues. Per germline, CDR1 MGHRA and CDR2 YSYEKL. CDR3 sequence (DNA): TGCGCCAGCAGCCAAGCTCCGACAGCTAACTATGGCTACACCTTC. This sequence encodes CASSQAPTANYGYTF.

The sample holds a few counts of this clonotype. The chain links TRBV7-8 to TRBJ2-3; D not certain. This CDR3 spans 12 amino acids. V dropped 4 bases and J dropped 7 bases, with 9 bases sitting between them. Germline V gives CDR1 SGHVS, CDR2 FQNEAQ. Here the CDR3 DNA reads TGTGCCAGCAGCTCCAGTGTATATACGCAGTATTTT. Translated: CASSSSVYTQYF.

The chain carries TRBV20-1 and TRBJ1-2; tentatively, D is TRBD1 (5 bases). The CDR3 contains 13 residues. Trimming took 3 bases from V and 0 from J, leaving 8 bases between them. CDR1 is DFQATT, CDR2 SNEGSKA, per germline (reference sequence). This chain's CDR3 is CSARQGANYGYTF. The DNA for the CDR3 is TGCAGTGCTAGGCAGGGCGCTAACTATGGCTACACCTTC.

The rearrangement joins TRBV20-1 to TRBJ2-4; D is possibly TRBD2 (5 bases). CDR1 DFQATT and CDR2 SNEGSKA come from the germline V gene (reference sequence). Deletions cut 2 bases from V and 6 bases from J, with 17 bases between. The CDR3 runs to 15 residues. The CDR3 spells CSARPPAGLANIQYF. The CDR3 DNA sequence: TGCAGTGCTAGACCTCCCGCTGGGCTAGCAAACATTCAGTACTTC.

The V and J genes are TRBV2 and TRBJ1-2; 8 nucleotides align to TRBD1. V dropped 5 bases and J dropped 7; count of bases not matched to a gene: 6. Germline V gene data show CDR1 as SNHLY and CDR2 as FYNNEI. This CDR3 has 13 residues. The DNA for the CDR3 is TGTGCCAGCAGTCCAGACAGGGGAAGTGGCTACACCTTC. It encodes CASSPDRGSGYTF.

The chain links TRBV20-1 to TRBJ2-2; TRBD1 matches 7 bases. The germline V gene encodes CDR1 DFQATT and CDR2 SNEGSKA (reference sequence). The J segment lost 3 bases and the V segment lost 4 bases, leaving 8 bases of the junction unmatched. The CDR3 is made up of 15 amino acids. The CDR3 loop reads CSATKAGGYTGELFF. Here the CDR3 DNA reads TGCAGTGCTACGAAGGCAGGGGGTTACACCGGGGAGCTGTTTTTT.

This clonotype was seen more than once but under ten times. The rearrangement links TRBV7-3 to TRBJ2-7, with D possibly TRBD1 on 5 matching bases. The CDR3 is 18 residues long. CDR1 is SGHTA, CDR2 FQGTGA, per germline. Trimming took 5 bases from V and 0 from J, leaving 23 bases between them. DNA of the CDR3: TGTGCCAGCAGCCCCCCGTTCAAAAGAAAGGGGAACTCCTACGAGCAGTACTTC. It codes for CASSPPFKRKGNSYEQYF. The full variable domain, completed using reference TRBV7-3 and TRBJ2-7, is GAGVSQTPSNKVTEKGKYVELRCDPISGHTALYWYRQSLGQGPEFLIYFQGTGAADDSGLPNDRFFAVRPEGSVSTLKIQRTERGDSAVYLCASSPPFKRKGNSYEQYFGPGTRLTVT.

This clonotype was observed a handful of times. The V gene is TRBV28, the J gene TRBJ1-5; D is uncertain. V was shortened by 1 base and J by 7 bases, with 11 bases between the two germline ends. The CDR3 loop spans 14 amino acids. CDR1 and CDR2 from the germline V gene are MDHEN and SYDVKM. This CDR3 is CASSLYSGRQPQHF. The CDR3 region has the DNA TGTGCCAGCAGTTTATACTCCGGCAGGCAGCCCCAGCATTTT.

The V call is TRBV11-1, the J call TRBJ1-2; TRBD1 matches at 8 bases. The CDR3 is 15 residues long. Trimming removed 5 bases from V and 8 bases from J; junction bases left unmatched: 13. Per the germline V gene, CDR1 is SGHAT and CDR2 is FQDESV (reference sequence). CDR3 bases: TGTGCCAGCAGCGTCGCTCCGGACAGGGAGGAGGGCTACACCTTC. It specifies CASSVAPDREEGYTF.

V is TRBV6-1 and J is TRBJ1-6; D gene ambiguous. CDR1 and CDR2 from the germline V gene are MNHNS and SASEGT. The germline V and J ends were trimmed by 5 bases and 13 bases, with 18 bases remaining between them. This CDR3 region has 14 residues. The CDR3: CASSLRRNRRPLHF. CDR3 DNA sequence: TGTGCCAGCAGTCTAAGACGTAACAGAAGGCCCCTCCACTTT.

The CDR3 spells CASSLGFSSYNEQFF. The CDR3 DNA follows: TGTGCCAGCAGCTTAGGGTTTAGCTCCTACAATGAGCAGTTCTTC. V gene TRBV7-2 combines with J gene TRBJ2-1; no reliable D call. Trimming cost V 1 base and J 0 bases, with 7 bases left between them. The CDR3 extends over 15 amino acids. The germline CDR1 and CDR2 sequences are SGHTA and FQGNSA.

The chain has TRBV15 and TRBJ1-1, with D maybe TRBD1 (5 bases). The germline gives CDR1 LNHNV, CDR2 YYDKDF (reference sequence). V lost 9 bases to trimming and J lost 2 bases, with 13 bases between them. The CDR3 is made up of 13 amino acids. CDR3 DNA sequence: TGTGCCACTACTTGGGGCAGCAACACTGAAGCTTTCTTT. This encodes CATTWGSNTEAFF.

The chain uses TRBV7-9 and TRBJ1-1; TRBD1 matches 10 bases. CDR1 SEHNR and CDR2 FQNEAQ come from the germline V gene (reference sequence). The CDR3 loop spans 15 amino acids. J was trimmed by 1 base and V by 5 bases; bases with no gene match: 4. CDR3 coding DNA: TGTGCCAGCAGCGCCCGACAGGGGGCGAACACTGAAGCTTTCTTT. It specifies CASSARQGANTEAFF.

The chain employs TRBV7-9 and TRBJ2-5; 14 nucleotides match TRBD2. The length of the CDR3 is 17 residues. Per the germline V gene, CDR1 is SEHNR and CDR2 is FQNEAQ (reference sequence). Losses at the gene ends were 4 bases for V and 5 bases for J; bases not matched to a gene: 9. CDR3 nucleotides: TGTGCCAGCAGCTCCGGGACTAGCGGGAGTGTCTGGGAGACCCAGTACTTC. The encoded protein is CASSSGTSGSVWETQYF.

This clonotype was seen a single time. The V call is TRBV5-1, the J call TRBJ1-1; 12 nucleotides line up with TRBD1. The V segment lost 3 bases and the J segment 4 bases; nucleotides outside the gene matches: 4. This CDR3 contains 15 residues. Per the germline V gene, CDR1 is SGHRS and CDR2 is YFSETQ. The CDR3 here is CASSWGDRGPTEAFF. The DNA for the CDR3 is TGCGCCAGCAGCTGGGGGGACAGGGGGCCCACTGAAGCTTTCTTT.

The chain's CDR3 is CASSAVGLTEAFF. The CDR3 region has the DNA TGTGCCAGTTCGGCCGTGGGGTTGACTGAAGCTTTCTTT. The rearrangement uses TRBV2 and TRBJ1-1; D remains ambiguous. Germline V gene sequence: CDR1 SNHLY, CDR2 FYNNEI. The CDR3 length is 13 residues. V lost 9 bases and J lost 5, with 16 bases in between.

The chain recombines TRBV6-1 with TRBJ1-3; D ambiguous. This CDR3 contains 11 residues. V was clipped by 5 bases and J by 2 bases, with 1 base between them. Germline values: CDR1 MNHNS, CDR2 SASEGT. The CDR3 DNA reads as TGTGCCAGCAGTACTGGAAACACCATATATTTT. Protein product: CASSTGNTIYF.

This chain uses TRBV6-1 with TRBJ1-5; 9 bases are a match to TRBD1. The V gene's germline CDR1 is MNHNS and CDR2 SASEGT. The length of the CDR3 is 13 residues. The V gene end was trimmed by 6 bases and the J gene end by 5 bases; junction bases not matched to a gene: 2. The CDR3 DNA reads TGTGCCAGCAGACGGGACAGGGATCAGCCCCAGCATTTT. It is translated as CASRRDRDQPQHF.